This T cell receptor (beta chain) appears in the sequencing data of a study of patients and donors after allogeneic stem cell transplantation. MiXCR was run by TCRdb on the RT-PCR reads, yielding one entry per CDR3 protein. The data show 150,000 to 200,000 distinct CDR3 sequences, roughly 30% seen once. The CDR3 contains 13 residues. Germline assignment: CDR1 MNHEY and CDR2 SVGAGI. Trimming took off 8 bases at V and 7 bases at J, with 14 bases between the two ends. This TCR was sampled from a human donor who was either an allogeneic HSCT recipient or a stem cell or donor lymphocyte infusion donor (not recorded which). It is not recorded whose cells these are; they may come from a transplant donor. The chain couples TRBV6-5 to TRBJ2-2, with D perhaps TRBD2 (6 bases). The specimen was blood, either unsorted or a sorted T cell fraction (not recorded which). The CDR3 DNA reads TGTGCCAGCCGAAATGGGCGGGACGGGGAGCTGTTTTTT. Translation gives CASRNGRDGELFF.